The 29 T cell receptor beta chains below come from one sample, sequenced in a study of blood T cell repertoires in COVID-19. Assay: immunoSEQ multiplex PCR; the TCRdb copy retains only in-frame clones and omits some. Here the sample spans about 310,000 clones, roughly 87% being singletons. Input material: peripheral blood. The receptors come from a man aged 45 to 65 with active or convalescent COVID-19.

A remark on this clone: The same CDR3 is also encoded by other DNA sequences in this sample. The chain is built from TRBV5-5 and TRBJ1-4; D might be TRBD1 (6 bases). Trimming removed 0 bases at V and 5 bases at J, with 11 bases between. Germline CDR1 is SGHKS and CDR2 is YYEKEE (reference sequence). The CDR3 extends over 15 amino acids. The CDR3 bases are TGTGCCAGCAGCTTGGTGGGGGGGCTGAATGAAAAACTGTTTTTT. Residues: CASSLVGGLNEKLFF.

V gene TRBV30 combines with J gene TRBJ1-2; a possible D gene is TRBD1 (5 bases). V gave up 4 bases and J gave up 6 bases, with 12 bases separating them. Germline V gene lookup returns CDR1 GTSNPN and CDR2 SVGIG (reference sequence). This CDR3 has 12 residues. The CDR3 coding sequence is TGTGCCTGGAACCAGGGATCCCATGGCTACACCTTC. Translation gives CAWNQGSHGYTF. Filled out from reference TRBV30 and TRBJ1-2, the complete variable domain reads SQTIHQWPATLVQPVGSPLSLECTVEGTSNPNLYWYRQAAGRGLQLLFYSVGIGQISSEVPQNLSASRPQDRQFILSSKKLLLSDSGFYLCAWNQGSHGYTFGSGTRLTVV.

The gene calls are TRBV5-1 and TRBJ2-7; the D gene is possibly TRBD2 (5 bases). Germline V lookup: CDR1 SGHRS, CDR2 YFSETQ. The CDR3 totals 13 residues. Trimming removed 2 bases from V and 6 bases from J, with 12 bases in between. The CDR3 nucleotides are TGCGCCAGCAGCTTCCAGACGGAGGTCGAGCAGTACTTC. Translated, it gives CASSFQTEVEQYF.

DNA of the CDR3: TGTGCCAGCAGTTACCGACAGGGGGGGCAGCCCCAGCATTTT. This translates into CASSYRQGGQPQHF. The rearrangement uses TRBV6-6 and TRBJ1-5, with 9 bases identical to TRBD1. This CDR3 has 14 residues. After removal of 2 bases from V and 7 bases from J, the junction contained 3 bases not matched to a gene. Germline CDR1 MNHNY, CDR2 SVGAGI (reference sequence).

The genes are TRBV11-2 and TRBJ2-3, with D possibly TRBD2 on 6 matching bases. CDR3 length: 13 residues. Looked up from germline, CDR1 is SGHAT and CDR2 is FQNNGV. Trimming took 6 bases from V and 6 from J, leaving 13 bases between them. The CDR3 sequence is CASRGSGEDTQYF. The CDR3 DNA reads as TGTGCCAGCAGAGGGTCGGGAGAGGATACGCAGTATTTT.

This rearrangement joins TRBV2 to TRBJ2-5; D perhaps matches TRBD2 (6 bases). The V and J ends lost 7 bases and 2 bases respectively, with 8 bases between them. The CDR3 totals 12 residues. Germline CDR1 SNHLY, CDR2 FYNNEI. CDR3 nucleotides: TGTGCCAGCATGGGACTGCAAGAGACCCAGTACTTC. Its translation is CASMGLQETQYF.

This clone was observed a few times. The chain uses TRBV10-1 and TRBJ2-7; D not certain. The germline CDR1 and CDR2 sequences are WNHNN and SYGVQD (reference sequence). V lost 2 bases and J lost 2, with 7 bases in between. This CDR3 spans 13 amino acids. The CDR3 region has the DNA TGCGCCAGCAGTGAGCGGGTTACCTACGAGCAGTACTTC. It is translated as CASSERVTYEQYF.

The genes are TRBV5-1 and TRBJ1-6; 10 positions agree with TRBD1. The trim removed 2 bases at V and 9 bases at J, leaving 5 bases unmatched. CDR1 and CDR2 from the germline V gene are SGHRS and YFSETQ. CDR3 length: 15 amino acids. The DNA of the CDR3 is TGCGCCAGCAGCTTAGGGGACAGGGGTACTTCACCCCTCCACTTT. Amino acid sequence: CASSLGDRGTSPLHF.

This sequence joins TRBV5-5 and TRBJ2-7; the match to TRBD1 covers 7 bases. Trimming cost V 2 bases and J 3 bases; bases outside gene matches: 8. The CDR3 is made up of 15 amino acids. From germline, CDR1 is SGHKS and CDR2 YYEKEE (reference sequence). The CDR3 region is CASSFRQGVIYEQYF. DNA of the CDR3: TGTGCCAGCAGCTTCCGACAGGGAGTAATCTACGAGCAGTACTTC.

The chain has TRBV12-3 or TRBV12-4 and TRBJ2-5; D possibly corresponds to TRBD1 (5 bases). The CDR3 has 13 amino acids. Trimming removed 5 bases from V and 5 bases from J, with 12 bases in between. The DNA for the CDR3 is TGTGCCAGCAGTGACAGTTCTTCGGAGACCCAGTACTTC. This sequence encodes CASSDSSSETQYF.

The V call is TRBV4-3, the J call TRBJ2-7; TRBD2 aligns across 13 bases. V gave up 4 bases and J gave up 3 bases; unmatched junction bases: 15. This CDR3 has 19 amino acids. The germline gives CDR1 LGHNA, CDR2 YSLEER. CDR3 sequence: CASSRYHSGTSGEFYEQYF. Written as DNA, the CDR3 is TGCGCCAGCAGCCGCTACCACTCCGGGACTAGCGGGGAATTCTACGAGCAGTACTTC.

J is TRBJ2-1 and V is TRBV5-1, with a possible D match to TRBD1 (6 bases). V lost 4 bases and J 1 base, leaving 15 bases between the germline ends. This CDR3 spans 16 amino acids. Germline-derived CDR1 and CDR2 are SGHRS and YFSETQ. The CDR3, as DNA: TGCGCCAGCAGCCCCGGACAGCAGGCATCCTACAATGAGCAGTTCTTC. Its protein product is CASSPGQQASYNEQFF.

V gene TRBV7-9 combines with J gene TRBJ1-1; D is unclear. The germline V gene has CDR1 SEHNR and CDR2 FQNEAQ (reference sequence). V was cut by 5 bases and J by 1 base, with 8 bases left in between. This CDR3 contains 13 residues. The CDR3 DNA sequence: TGTGCCAGCAGCCCGGGAGGGAACACTGAAGCTTTCTTT. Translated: CASSPGGNTEAFF.

CDR3 nucleotides: TGTGCCAGCAGCTCCAACACAGGGTACACGAATACGCAGTATTTT. It encodes CASSSNTGYTNTQYF. This chain connects TRBV2 to TRBJ2-3; a possible D gene is TRBD1 (6 bases). Germline V gene sequence: CDR1 SNHLY, CDR2 FYNNEI. There are 15 residues in the CDR3. V was trimmed by 6 bases and J by 7 bases, leaving 20 bases between them.

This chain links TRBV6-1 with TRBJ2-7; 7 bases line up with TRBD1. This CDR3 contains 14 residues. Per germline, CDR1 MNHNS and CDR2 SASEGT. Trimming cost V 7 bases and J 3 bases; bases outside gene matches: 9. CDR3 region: CASTYGQAVYEQYF. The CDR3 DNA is TGTGCCAGCACCTACGGACAGGCAGTCTACGAGCAGTACTTC.

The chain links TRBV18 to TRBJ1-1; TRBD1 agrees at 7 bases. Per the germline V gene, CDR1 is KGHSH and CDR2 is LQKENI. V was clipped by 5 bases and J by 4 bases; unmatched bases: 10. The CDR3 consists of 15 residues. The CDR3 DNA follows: TGTGCCAGCTCAGGGGTAGGGGGCTTAGGCACTGAAGCTTTCTTT. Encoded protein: CASSGVGGLGTEAFF.

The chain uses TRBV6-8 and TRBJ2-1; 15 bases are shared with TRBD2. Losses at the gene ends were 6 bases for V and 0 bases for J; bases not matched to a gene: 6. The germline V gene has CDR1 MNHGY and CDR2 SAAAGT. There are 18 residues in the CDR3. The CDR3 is CASSPKGLAGGSYNEQFF. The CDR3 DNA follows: TGTGCCAGCAGCCCCAAGGGACTAGCGGGGGGCTCCTACAATGAGCAGTTCTTC.

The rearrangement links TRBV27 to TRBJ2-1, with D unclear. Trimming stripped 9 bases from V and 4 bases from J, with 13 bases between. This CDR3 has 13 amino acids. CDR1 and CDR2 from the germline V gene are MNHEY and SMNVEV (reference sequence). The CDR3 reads CASTSWSYNEQFF. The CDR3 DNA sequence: TGTGCCAGTACGTCCTGGAGTTACAATGAGCAGTTCTTC.

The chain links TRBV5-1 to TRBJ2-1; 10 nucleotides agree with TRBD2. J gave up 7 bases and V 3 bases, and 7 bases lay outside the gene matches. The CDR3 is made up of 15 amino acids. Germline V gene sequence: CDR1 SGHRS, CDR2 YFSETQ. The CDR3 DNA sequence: TGCGCCAGCAGCTCGTCTAGCGGGAGCCCTAATGAGCAGTTCTTC. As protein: CASSSSSGSPNEQFF.

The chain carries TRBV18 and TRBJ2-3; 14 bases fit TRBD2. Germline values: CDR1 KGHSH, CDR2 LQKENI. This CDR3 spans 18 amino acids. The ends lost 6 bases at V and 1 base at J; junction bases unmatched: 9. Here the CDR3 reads CASSGGLAGAGGTDTQYF. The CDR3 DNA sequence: TGTGCCAGCTCCGGGGGACTAGCGGGAGCAGGTGGCACAGATACGCAGTATTTT.

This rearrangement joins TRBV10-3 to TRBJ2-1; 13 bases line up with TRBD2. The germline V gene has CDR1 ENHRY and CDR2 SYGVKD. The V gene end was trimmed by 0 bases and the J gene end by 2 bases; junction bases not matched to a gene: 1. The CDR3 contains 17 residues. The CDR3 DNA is TGTGCCATCAGTGAGTCGGGACTAGCGGGAACCTACAATGAGCAGTTCTTC. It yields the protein CAISESGLAGTYNEQFF.

The CDR3 is CASSWQEEGTGELFF. CDR3 sequence (DNA): TGTGCCAGCAGTTGGCAGGAAGAGGGCACCGGGGAGCTGTTTTTT. The gene calls are TRBV27 and TRBJ2-2, with D possibly matching TRBD2 (5 bases). This CDR3 spans 15 amino acids. The germline CDR1 and CDR2 sequences are MNHEY and SMNVEV (reference sequence). With 4 bases removed from V and 4 bases from J, the gap between germline ends came to 13 bases.

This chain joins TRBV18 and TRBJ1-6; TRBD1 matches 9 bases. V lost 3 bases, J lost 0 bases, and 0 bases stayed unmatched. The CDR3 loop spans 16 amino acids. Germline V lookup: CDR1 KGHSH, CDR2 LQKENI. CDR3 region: CASSPGQGSYNSPLHF. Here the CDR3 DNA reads TGTGCCAGCTCACCGGGACAGGGCTCCTATAATTCACCCCTCCACTTT.

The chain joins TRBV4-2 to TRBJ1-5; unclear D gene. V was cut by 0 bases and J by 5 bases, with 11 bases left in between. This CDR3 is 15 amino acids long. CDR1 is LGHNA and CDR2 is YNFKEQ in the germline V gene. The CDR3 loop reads CASSQDTSVHQPQHF. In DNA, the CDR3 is TGTGCCAGCAGCCAAGATACTTCCGTCCATCAGCCCCAGCATTTT.

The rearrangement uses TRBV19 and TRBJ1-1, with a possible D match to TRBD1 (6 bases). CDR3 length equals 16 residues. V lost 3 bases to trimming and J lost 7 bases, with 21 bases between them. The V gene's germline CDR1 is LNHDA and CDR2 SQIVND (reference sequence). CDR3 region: CASSIFSSGTPREAFF. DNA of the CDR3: TGTGCCAGTAGTATTTTTTCATCCGGGACACCCCGTGAAGCTTTCTTT.

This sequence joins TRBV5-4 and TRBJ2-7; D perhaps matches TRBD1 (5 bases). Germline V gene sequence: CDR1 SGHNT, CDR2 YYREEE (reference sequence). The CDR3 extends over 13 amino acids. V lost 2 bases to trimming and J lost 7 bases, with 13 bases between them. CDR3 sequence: CASSFPGSEEQYF. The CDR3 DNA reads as TGTGCCAGCAGCTTTCCAGGGTCGGAGGAGCAGTACTTC.

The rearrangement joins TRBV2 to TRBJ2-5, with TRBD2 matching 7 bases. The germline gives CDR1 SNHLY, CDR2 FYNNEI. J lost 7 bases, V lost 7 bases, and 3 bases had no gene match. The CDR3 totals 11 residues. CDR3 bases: TGTGCCAGCACCAGGGAGGGGACCCAGTACTTC. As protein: CASTREGTQYF.

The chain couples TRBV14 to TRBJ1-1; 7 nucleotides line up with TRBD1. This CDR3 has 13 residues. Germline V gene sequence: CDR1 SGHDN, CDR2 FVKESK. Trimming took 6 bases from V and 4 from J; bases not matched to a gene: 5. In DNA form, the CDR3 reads TGTGCCAGCAGACTGCCAGGGGGCACTGAAGCTTTCTTT. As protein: CASRLPGGTEAFF. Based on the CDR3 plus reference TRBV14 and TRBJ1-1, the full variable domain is EAGVTQFPSHSVIEKGQTVTLRCDPISGHDNLYWYRRVMGKEIKFLLHFVKESKQDESGMPNNRFLAERTGGTYSTLKVQPAELEDSGVYFCASRLPGGTEAFFGQGTRLTVV.

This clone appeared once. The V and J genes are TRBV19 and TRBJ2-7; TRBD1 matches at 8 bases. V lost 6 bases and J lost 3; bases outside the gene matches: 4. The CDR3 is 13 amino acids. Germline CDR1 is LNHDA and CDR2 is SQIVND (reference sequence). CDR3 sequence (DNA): TGTGCCAGTAGAGGGACAGGTTTCTACGAGCAGTACTTC. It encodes CASRGTGFYEQYF.